A selection of T cell receptor beta chains follows, all from one sample in a study of blood T cell repertoires in COVID-19. Sequenced by immunoSEQ multiplex PCR; TCRdb stores in-frame clones only, minus some. The repertoire holds 70,000 to 95,000 clones, with approximately 90% as singletons. Material: peripheral blood. The receptors derive from a woman aged 45 to 65 in a cohort sampled during active COVID-19. CDR3s include the opening cysteine and the closing phenylalanine or tryptophan. D genes are given only for firm matches. Size tells how often a clone was seen (once, few, many) or the class of an expanded clone, and some rows leave it out.

TRBD2 TRBJ2-5 TRBV6-1 - TGTGCCAGCAGTGAAGGGTTAGCGGGAGGGGGGGAGACCCAGTACTTC CASSEGLAGGGETQYF
TRBD1 TRBJ2-1 TRBV5-1 - TGCGCCAGCAGCCTTGGACAGGGGGCAGAAAATGAGCAGTTCTTC CASSLGQGAENEQFF
TRBD1 TRBJ2-7 TRBV7-3 - TGTGCCAGCAGCTCGGGACAGGGGGCGGGTGAGCAGTACTTC CASSSGQGAGEQYF
- TRBJ1-3 TRBV4-2 - TGTGCCAGCAGCCAAGAAGGAGGAGTGCGTGGAAACACCATATATTTT CASSQEGGVRGNTIYF
- TRBJ1-1 TRBV11-2 - TGTGCCAGCAGCCTTATCTCGGGTTCGAGTGAAGCTTTCTTT CASSLISGSSEAFF
TRBD1 TRBJ2-3 TRBV7-6 - TGTGCCAGCAGCTTCTCCGGACAGGGGGGGACAGATACGCAGTATTTT CASSFSGQGGTDTQYF
TRBD2 TRBJ2-1 TRBV19 - TGTGCCAGTAGCAGGTTGGCGAGCGGGACTTCCTACAATGAGCAGTTCTTC CASSRLASGTSYNEQFF
TRBD1 TRBJ1-5 TRBV3-1/TRBV3-2 - TGTGCCAGCAGCCAATCGTACAGGGGCGAACAGCCCCAGCATTTT CASSQSYRGEQPQHF
TRBD1 TRBJ1-6 TRBV19 - TGTGCCAGTACGGGACAGGCCGATAATTCACCCCTCCACTTT CASTGQADNSPLHF
- TRBJ1-3 TRBV10-3 - TGTGCCATCAGTGAAGGGGGACGCTCTGGAAACACCATATATTTT CAISEGGRSGNTIYF
- TRBJ1-2 TRBV6-5 - TGTGCCAGTACAGGGAGTCTTGGAGGTGGCTACACCTTC CASTGSLGGGYTF
- TRBJ1-4 TRBV28 - TGTGCCAGCAGTTTTTGGGGACGGGGGGGGCGAGGTGAAAAACTGTTTTTT CASSFWGRGGRGEKLFF
TRBD1 TRBJ2-2 TRBV7-9 - TGTGCCAGCAGCTTATCCCCCCAGACAGGGGGCCTCACCGGGGAGCTGTTTTTT CASSLSPQTGGLTGELFF
TRBD1 TRBJ1-1 TRBV5-4 - TGTGCCAGCAGCTCCATGGGACAGGGGGCCACTGAAGCTTTCTTT CASSSMGQGATEAFF
TRBD1 TRBJ1-5 TRBV24-1 - TGTGCCACCAGTGATGGGGATCAGGGGGCCCATCAGCCCCAGCATTTT CATSDGDQGAHQPQHF
- TRBJ2-7 TRBV9 - TGTGCCAGCAGCGGCGGGGCGGGAACCTCCTACGAGCAGTACTTC CASSGGAGTSYEQYF
- TRBJ2-7 TRBV6-5 once TGTGCCAGCAGCGGCCAGGGGGGTTTCTCCTACGAGCAGTACTTC CASSGQGGFSYEQYF
TRBD2 TRBJ2-1 TRBV7-2 - TGTGCCAGCAGTTCCCTCCCGGGGGGTGCCCAGTTCTTC CASSSLPGGAQFF
TRBD2 TRBJ2-7 TRBV28 - TGTGCCAGCAGTCCGACGGGACTAGCCCGTTCTGAGCAGTACTTC CASSPTGLARSEQYF
TRBD1 TRBJ2-7 TRBV7-2 - TGTGCCAGCAGCCCGGACAGGAACCCCCTGGGGATCTACGAGCAGTACTTC CASSPDRNPLGIYEQYF
TRBD1 TRBJ2-1 TRBV5-1 - TGCGCCAGCAGCCCCATTTGGGACAGTTCATTACGGGAGCAGTTCTTC CASSPIWDSSLREQFF
- TRBJ1-1 TRBV27 - TGTGCCAGCGGTGAGACAGAATTTGACACTGAAGCTTTCTTT CASGETEFDTEAFF
TRBD2 TRBJ2-5 TRBV3-1/TRBV3-2 - TGTGCCAGCAGACTCCTAGCGGGGGGGCGGGAGACCCAGTACTTC CASRLLAGGRETQYF
TRBD1 TRBJ2-7 TRBV5-8 - TGTGCCAGCGAACAGGGAACAGGGGGCGTCGACGAGCAGTACTTC CASEQGTGGVDEQYF
- TRBJ2-3 TRBV27 once TGTGCCAGCAGTTCGGTCAGGGTCGGCACAGATACGCAGTATTTT CASSSVRVGTDTQYF
- TRBJ1-6 TRBV19 - TGTGCCAGTAGTATCCAGGGCTCCTATAATTCACCCCTCCACTTT CASSIQGSYNSPLHF
- TRBJ1-1 TRBV6-4 - TGTGCCAGCAGGCAGGACAGCTTATCTTCCACTGAAGCTTTCTTT CASRQDSLSSTEAFF
TRBD1 TRBJ1-2 TRBV7-2 - TGTGCCAGCAGCCATCGGACAGGGGACTATGGCTACACCTTC CASSHRTGDYGYTF
- TRBJ2-7 TRBV29-1 - TGCAGCGTCGGACAGAACGCTCCCTACGAGCAGTACTTC CSVGQNAPYEQYF
TRBD1 TRBJ1-2 TRBV28 - TGTGCCAGCAGTTCTGGACAGGGGGGCGGCTACACCTTC CASSSGQGGGYTF
TRBD1 TRBJ2-3 TRBV5-1 - TGCGCCAGCAGCTCCGGGACAGGGGGAGATACGCAGTATTTT CASSSGTGGDTQYF
- TRBJ2-1 TRBV14 - TGTGCCAGCAGCCAACGTATATCCTACAATGAGCAGTTCTTC CASSQRISYNEQFF
TRBD1 TRBJ2-7 TRBV15 - TGTGCCACCAGCGAAAACCGGGACAGCTCCTACGAGCAGTACTTC CATSENRDSSYEQYF
- TRBJ2-1 TRBV2 - TGTGCCAGCAGAAGTTCGCCGCTGCTGACTGGCGGGATCTACAATGAGCAGTTCTTC CASRSSPLLTGGIYNEQFF
TRBD1 TRBJ1-3 TRBV19 - TGTGCCAGTAGGAACCACGGGACAGACTCTGGAAACACCATATATTTT CASRNHGTDSGNTIYF
- TRBJ2-7 TRBV7-9 - TGTGCCAGCAGCGTGACAGACGAGCAGTACTTC CASSVTDEQYF
TRBD1 TRBJ1-2 TRBV28 - TGTGCCAGCAGCGAGACAGGGGGTCTCTATGGCTACACCTTC CASSETGGLYGYTF
- TRBJ1-2 TRBV6-5 - TGTGCCAGCAAGGGGGTAGTCGGCTATGGCTACACCTTC CASKGVVGYGYTF
- TRBJ1-4 TRBV4-1 - TGCGCCAGCAGCCGAGACCCGGGGGAAAAACTGTTTTTT CASSRDPGEKLFF